Each of the 10 T cell receptor beta chains below was sequenced from the same sample in a study of regulatory T cells in long-lasting Graves disease. Time point: newly diagnosed GD, antithyroid drugs for less than 3 months. There was RNA extracted from PBMCs, and the TCR library was made from it. To make TCR beta libraries, researchers used iRepertoire HTBI primers and Arm-PCR of CDR3 regions. TCRdb used MiXCR to reprocess the multiplex PCR reads, holding one entry per CDR3 protein. The table includes roughly 500,000 distinct CDR3 sequences, approximately 12% detected once. This sample also appeared in a second study, on T cells in Graves' hyperthyroidism and ophthalmopathy.

This specimen was peripheral blood mononuclear cells (PBMCs), taken at new diagnosis, from a patient treated with antithyroid drugs. The receptors were gathered from a woman aged 25-40 years with Graves disease.

Ten or more counts support this clonotype. The gene calls are TRBV6-2 or TRBV6-3 and TRBJ1-2; D is unresolved. The CDR3 loop spans 13 amino acids. Germline V gene sequence: CDR1 MNHEY, CDR2 SVGEGT. Trimming removed 6 bases at V and 11 bases at J, with 19 bases between. In DNA form, the CDR3 reads TGTGCCAGCAGCCCTGCCGTCACGGAGGGATACACCTTC. This translates into CASSPAVTEGYTF.

This clonotype showed up just a few times. The rearrangement joins TRBV15 to TRBJ2-7; 11 nucleotides agree with TRBD1. The junction had 2 bases not matched to a gene; V was cut back by 1 base and J by 3 bases. The CDR3 sequence is 15 residues long. Looked up from germline, CDR1 is LNHNV and CDR2 is YYDKDF (reference sequence). In nucleotides, the CDR3 is TGTGCCACCAGCAGAGTGGGACAGGGGGACTACGAGCAGTACTTC. Protein product: CATSRVGQGDYEQYF.

This clonotype was counted only a few times. J is TRBJ2-2 and V is TRBV2; no clear D. V was clipped by 3 bases and J by 0 bases, with 11 bases between them. Germline CDR1 and CDR2: SNHLY and FYNNEI. The CDR3 is 16 amino acids. CDR3 region: CASSEFGGTNTGELFF. The CDR3 bases are TGTGCCAGCAGTGAGTTTGGCGGTACGAACACCGGGGAGCTGTTTTTT.

The sample holds many counts of this clonotype. The chain recombines TRBV12-5 with TRBJ2-5; TRBD1 matches at 8 bases. Germline V gene lookup returns CDR1 LGHNT and CDR2 FRNRAP. The CDR3 is made up of 14 amino acids. The junction had 9 bases not matched to a gene; V was cut back by 7 bases and J by 5 bases. As DNA, the CDR3 is TGTGCTAGTGCCACGGACAGGGCGGGGGAGACCCAGTACTTC. Translating gives CASATDRAGETQYF.

A note on this clonotype: A much larger clone differs by one base, so this may be a read error. V is TRBV5-1 and J is TRBJ2-5, with D perhaps TRBD2 (5 bases). The V gene's germline CDR1 is SGHRS and CDR2 YFSETQ. The CDR3 is 16 amino acids. The CDR3 region is CASSPPVEARREAQYF. CDR3 DNA sequence: TGCGCCAGCAGCCCACCTGTGGAGGCCAGAAGAGAGGCCCAGTACTTC.

This clonotype came up a few times. This chain links TRBV20-1 with TRBJ1-5; the D gene is possibly TRBD1 (6 bases). The CDR3 length is 15 residues. The germline gives CDR1 DFQATT, CDR2 SNEGSKA (reference sequence). The germline V and J ends were trimmed by 1 base and 7 bases, with 17 bases remaining between them. The CDR3 here is CSARVAGQGSQPQHF. The CDR3 coding sequence is TGCAGTGCTAGAGTAGCAGGGCAGGGGAGCCAGCCCCAGCATTTT.

In this sample, this clonotype turned up many times. The CDR3 is CATSSGGYSYNEQFF. In nucleotides, the CDR3 is TGTGCCACCAGCAGCGGCGGGTATTCCTACAATGAGCAGTTCTTC. The chain links TRBV15 to TRBJ2-1; the D gene is possibly TRBD2 (5 bases). The CDR3 sequence is 15 residues long. Germline assignment: CDR1 LNHNV and CDR2 YYDKDF (reference sequence). The V end lost 3 bases, the J end lost 1 base, and 10 bases lay between the germline ends.

This chain uses TRBV20-1 with TRBJ1-1; 10 bases fit TRBD1. This CDR3 contains 14 residues. V was pared by 6 bases and J by 4 bases, with 8 bases of the junction left unmatched. Germline loops: CDR1 DFQATT, CDR2 SNEGSKA (reference sequence). CDR3 sequence (DNA): TGCAGTGCCGAGGACAGGGGGAAGAGCACTGAAGCTTTCTTT. Its protein is CSAEDRGKSTEAFF.

This clonotype showed up many times. The chain combines TRBV20-1 with TRBJ2-7; D remains unclear. This CDR3 region has 14 residues. CDR1 is DFQATT, CDR2 SNEGSKA, per germline (reference sequence). V lost 0 bases, J lost 1 base, and 10 bases lay in between. The DNA of the CDR3 is TGCAGTGCTAGAGATTGGGCCGTATCCTACGAGCAGTACTTC. Translation: CSARDWAVSYEQYF.

Points on this clonotype: This probably arose from a read error, given a far larger clone one base away. The chain recombines TRBV7-3 with TRBJ1-5; D is uncertain. Trimming took off 6 bases at V and 2 bases at J, with 2 bases between the two ends. The CDR3 totals 11 residues. The germline CDR1 and CDR2 sequences are SGHTA and FQGTGA. DNA for the CDR3: TGTGCCAGCAGTTGCAATCAGCCCCAGCATTTT. Encoded protein: CASSCNQPQHF.